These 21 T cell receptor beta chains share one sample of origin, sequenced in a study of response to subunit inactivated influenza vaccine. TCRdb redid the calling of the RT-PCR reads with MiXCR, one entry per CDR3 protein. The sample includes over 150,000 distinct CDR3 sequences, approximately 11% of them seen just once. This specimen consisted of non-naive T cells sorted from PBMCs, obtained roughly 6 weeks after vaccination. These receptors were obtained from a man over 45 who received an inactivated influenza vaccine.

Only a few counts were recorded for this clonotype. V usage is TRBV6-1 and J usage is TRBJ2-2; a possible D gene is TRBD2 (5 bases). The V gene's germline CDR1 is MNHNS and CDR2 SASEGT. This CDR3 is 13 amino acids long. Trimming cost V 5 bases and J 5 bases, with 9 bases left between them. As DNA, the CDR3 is TGTGCCAGCAGTCGGGATCAAACCGGGGAGCTGTTTTTT. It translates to CASSRDQTGELFF.

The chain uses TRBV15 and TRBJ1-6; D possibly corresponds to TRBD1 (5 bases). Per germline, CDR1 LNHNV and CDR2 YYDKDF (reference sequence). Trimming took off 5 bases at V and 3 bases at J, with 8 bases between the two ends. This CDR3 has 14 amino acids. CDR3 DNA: TGTGCCACCAGCCTGGACATCTATAATTCACCCCTCCACTTT. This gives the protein CATSLDIYNSPLHF.

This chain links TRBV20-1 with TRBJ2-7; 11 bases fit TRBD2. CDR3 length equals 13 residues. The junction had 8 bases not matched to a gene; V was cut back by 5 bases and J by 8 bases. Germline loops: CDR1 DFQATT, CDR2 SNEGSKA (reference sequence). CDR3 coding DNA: TGCAGTGCTTGGACTAGCGGGTCAGTCCAGCAGTACTTC. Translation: CSAWTSGSVQQYF.

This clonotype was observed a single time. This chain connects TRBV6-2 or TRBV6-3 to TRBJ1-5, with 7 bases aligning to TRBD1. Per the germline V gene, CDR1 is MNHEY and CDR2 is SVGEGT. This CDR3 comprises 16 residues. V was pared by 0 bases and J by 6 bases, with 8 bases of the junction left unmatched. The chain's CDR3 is CASSYSRQGTSQPQHF. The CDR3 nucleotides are TGTGCCAGCAGTTACTCACGACAGGGTACCAGTCAGCCCCAGCATTTT.

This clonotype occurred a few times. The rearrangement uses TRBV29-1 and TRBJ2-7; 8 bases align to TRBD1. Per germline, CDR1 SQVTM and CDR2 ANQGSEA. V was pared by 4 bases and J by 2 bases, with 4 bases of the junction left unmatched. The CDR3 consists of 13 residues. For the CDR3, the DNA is TGCAGCGTTGCGATGACAGGGGCCTACGAGCAGTACTTC. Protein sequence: CSVAMTGAYEQYF.

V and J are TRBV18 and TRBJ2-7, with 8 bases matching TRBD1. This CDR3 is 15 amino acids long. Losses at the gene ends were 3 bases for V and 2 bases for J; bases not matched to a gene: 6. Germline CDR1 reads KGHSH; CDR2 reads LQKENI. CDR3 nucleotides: TGTGCCAGCTCACCCTCGGGACAGGCGGCCTACGAGCAGTACTTC. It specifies CASSPSGQAAYEQYF.

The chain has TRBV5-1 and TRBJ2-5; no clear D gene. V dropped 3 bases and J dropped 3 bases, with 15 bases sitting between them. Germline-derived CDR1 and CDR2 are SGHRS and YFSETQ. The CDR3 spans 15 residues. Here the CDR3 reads CASSSLGLQEETQYF. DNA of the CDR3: TGCGCCAGCAGCTCCCTCGGTCTTCAGGAAGAGACCCAGTACTTC.

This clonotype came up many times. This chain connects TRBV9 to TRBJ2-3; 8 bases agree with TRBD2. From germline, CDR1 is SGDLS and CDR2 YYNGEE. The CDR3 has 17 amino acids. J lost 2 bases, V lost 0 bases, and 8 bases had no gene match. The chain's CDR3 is CASSVGVSGGHTDTQYF. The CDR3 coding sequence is TGTGCCAGCAGCGTAGGGGTTTCGGGGGGGCACACAGATACGCAGTATTTT.

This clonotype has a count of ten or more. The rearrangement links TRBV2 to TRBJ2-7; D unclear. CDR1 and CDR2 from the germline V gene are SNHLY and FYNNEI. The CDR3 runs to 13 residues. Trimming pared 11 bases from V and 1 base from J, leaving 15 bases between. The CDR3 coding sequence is TGTGCCGGCCTCGGCGAGAGGTCCTACGAGCAGTACTTC. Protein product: CAGLGERSYEQYF.

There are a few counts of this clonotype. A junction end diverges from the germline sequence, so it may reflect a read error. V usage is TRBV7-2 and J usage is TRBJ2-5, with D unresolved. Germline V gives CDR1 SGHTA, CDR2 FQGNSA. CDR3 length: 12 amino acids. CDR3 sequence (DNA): TGTGCCAGCAGCCTACACTACCGGTGGCCTGTTTTC. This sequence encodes CASSLHYRWPVF.

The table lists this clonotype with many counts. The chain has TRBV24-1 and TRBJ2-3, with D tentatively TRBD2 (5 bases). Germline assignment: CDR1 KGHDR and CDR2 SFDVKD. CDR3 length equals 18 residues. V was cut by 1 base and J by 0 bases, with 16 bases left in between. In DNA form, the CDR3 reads TGTGCCACCAGTGATTTTCCAGGACTGGGTCCAAGCACAGATACGCAGTATTTT. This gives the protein CATSDFPGLGPSTDTQYF.

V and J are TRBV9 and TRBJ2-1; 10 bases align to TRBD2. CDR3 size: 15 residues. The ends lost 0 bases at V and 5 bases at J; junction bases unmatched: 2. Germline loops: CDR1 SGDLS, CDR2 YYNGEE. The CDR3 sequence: CASSVASGSDNEQFF. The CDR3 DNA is TGTGCCAGCAGCGTAGCTAGCGGGAGTGACAATGAGCAGTTCTTC. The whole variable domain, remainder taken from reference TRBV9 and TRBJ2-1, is DSGVTQTPKHLITATGQRVTLRCSPRSGDLSVYWYQQSLDQGLQFLIQYYNGEERAKGNILERFSAQQFPDLHSELNLSSLELGDSALYFCASSVASGSDNEQFFGPGTRLTVL.

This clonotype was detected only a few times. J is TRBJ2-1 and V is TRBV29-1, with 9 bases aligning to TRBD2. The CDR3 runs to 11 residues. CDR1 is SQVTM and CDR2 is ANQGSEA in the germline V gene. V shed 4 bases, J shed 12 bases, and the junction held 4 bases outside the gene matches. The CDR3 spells CSVASGKVQFF. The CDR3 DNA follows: TGCAGCGTTGCTAGCGGGAAGGTGCAGTTCTTC.

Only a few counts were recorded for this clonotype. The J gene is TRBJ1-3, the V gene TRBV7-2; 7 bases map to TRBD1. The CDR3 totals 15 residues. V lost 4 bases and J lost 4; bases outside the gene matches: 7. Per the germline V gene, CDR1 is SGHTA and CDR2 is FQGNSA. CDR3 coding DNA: TGTGCCAGCAGCTCCCCCGACAGGGAGGGAAACACCATATATTTT. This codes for CASSSPDREGNTIYF. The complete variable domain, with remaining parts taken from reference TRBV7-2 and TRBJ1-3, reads GAGVSQSPSNKVTEKGKDVELRCDPISGHTALYWYRQSLGQGLEFLIYFQGNSAPDKSGLPSDRFSAERTGGSVSTLTIQRTQQEDSAVYLCASSSPDREGNTIYFGEGSWLTVV.

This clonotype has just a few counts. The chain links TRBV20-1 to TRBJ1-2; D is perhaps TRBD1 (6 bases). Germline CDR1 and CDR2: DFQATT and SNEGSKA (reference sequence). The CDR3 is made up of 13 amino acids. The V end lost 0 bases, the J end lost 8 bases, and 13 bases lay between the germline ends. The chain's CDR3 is CSARETLRGGYTF. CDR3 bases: TGCAGTGCTAGAGAGACTTTAAGGGGGGGCTACACCTTC.

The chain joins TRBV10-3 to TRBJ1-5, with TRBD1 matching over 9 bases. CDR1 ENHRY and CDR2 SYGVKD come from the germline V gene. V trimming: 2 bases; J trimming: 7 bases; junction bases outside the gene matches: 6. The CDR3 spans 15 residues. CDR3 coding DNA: TGTGCCATCAGTGAGGGGACAGGGAAAGGACAGCCCCAGCATTTT. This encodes CAISEGTGKGQPQHF.

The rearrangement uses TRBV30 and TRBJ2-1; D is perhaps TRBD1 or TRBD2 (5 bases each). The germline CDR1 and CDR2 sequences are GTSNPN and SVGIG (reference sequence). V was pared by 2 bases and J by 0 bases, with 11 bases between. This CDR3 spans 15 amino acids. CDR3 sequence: CAWSSGRLSYNEQFF. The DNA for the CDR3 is TGTGCCTGGAGTTCGGGGCGCCTCTCCTACAATGAGCAGTTCTTC.

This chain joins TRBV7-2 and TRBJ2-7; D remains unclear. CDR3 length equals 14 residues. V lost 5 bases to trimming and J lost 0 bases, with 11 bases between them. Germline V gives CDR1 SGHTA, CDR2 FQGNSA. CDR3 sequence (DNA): TGTGCCAGCAGCCTATACATGAGCTCCTACGAGCAGTACTTC. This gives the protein CASSLYMSSYEQYF.

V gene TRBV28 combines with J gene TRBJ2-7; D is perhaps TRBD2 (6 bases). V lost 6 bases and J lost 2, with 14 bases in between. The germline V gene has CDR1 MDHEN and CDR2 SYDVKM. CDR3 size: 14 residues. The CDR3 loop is CASRPGGVAYEQYF. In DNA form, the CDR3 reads TGTGCCAGCAGGCCCGGAGGGGTGGCCTACGAGCAGTACTTC.

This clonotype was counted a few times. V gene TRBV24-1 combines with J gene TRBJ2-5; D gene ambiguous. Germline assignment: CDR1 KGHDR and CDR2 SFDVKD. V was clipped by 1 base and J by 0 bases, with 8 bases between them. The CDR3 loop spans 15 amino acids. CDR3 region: CATSDFVVDQETQYF. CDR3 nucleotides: TGTGCCACCAGTGATTTCGTTGTTGACCAAGAGACCCAGTACTTC.

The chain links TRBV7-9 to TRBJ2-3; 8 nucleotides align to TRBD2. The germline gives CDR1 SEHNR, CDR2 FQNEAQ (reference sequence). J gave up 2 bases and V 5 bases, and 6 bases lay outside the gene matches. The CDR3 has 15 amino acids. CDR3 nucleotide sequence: TGTGCCAGCAGCAAGGGACTAGTGAACACAGATACGCAGTATTTT. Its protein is CASSKGLVNTDTQYF.